These 15 T cell receptor beta chains were all obtained from the same sample, sequenced in a study of identical twins. Using its own MiXCR run on the 5' RACE reads, TCRdb lists one record per CDR3 protein. The table has approximately 700,000 distinct CDR3 sequences, 5.5% to 6.5% seen once. Sequenced sample: naive T cells sorted from blood. These TCRs come from a man younger than 30 in good health.

Ten or more counts support this clonotype. The chain links TRBV5-6 to TRBJ2-3; 14 positions match TRBD2. The V segment lost 4 bases and the J segment 5 bases; nucleotides outside the gene matches: 9. The CDR3 runs to 17 residues. Germline V CDR1 and CDR2: SGHDT, YYEEEE. For the CDR3, the DNA is TGTGCCAGCAGCCCGGGACTAGCGGGAGCTCGAAAAGATACGCAGTATTTT. Its protein product is CASSPGLAGARKDTQYF.

The chain joins TRBV11-1 to TRBJ2-6; unclear D gene. Germline V gene data show CDR1 as SGHAT and CDR2 as FQDESV (reference sequence). The CDR3 has 19 amino acids. Trimming cost V 3 bases and J 0 bases, with 18 bases left between them. CDR3 DNA: TGTGCCAGCAGCTTTTACGCGAGCAGGATCCTCTCTGGGGCCAACGTCCTGACTTTC. Protein product: CASSFYASRILSGANVLTF.

This clonotype was detected only a few times. The chain combines TRBV12-3 or TRBV12-4 with TRBJ2-7, with D tentatively TRBD1 or TRBD2 (5 bases each). The CDR3 extends over 11 amino acids. V gave up 9 bases and J gave up 9 bases, with 15 bases separating them. For the CDR3, the DNA is TGTGCCAGAAGGGACGTCTACAGGCAGTACTTC. This translates into CARRDVYRQYF.

This clonotype was seen a handful of times. This chain connects TRBV6-2 or TRBV6-3 to TRBJ2-1; TRBD2 is a possible D gene (6 bases). V gave up 4 bases and J gave up 6 bases, with 16 bases separating them. The CDR3 loop spans 15 amino acids. CDR1 is MNHEY and CDR2 is SVGEGT in the germline V gene. The CDR3 sequence is CASSFFTSPTNEQFF. The CDR3 region has the DNA TGTGCCAGCAGTTTCTTTACTAGCCCCACCAATGAGCAGTTCTTC.

This clonotype was seen only a few times. The chain recombines TRBV21-1 with TRBJ2-5; the table calls TRBD2, which could not be checked here. TRBV21-1 is annotated as a pseudogene. The CDR3 runs to 15 residues. CDR3 residues: CASSNGRGEGKTQYF. The DNA for the CDR3 is TGTGCCAGCAGCAACGGGAGGGGCGAGGGGAAGACCCAGTACTTC.

This clonotype was counted many times. This chain uses TRBV5-5 with TRBJ1-1; D is possibly TRBD1 (5 bases). CDR3 length equals 14 residues. V was trimmed by 1 base and J by 0 bases, leaving 7 bases between them. CDR1 and CDR2 from the germline V gene are SGHKS and YYEKEE (reference sequence). Here the CDR3 reads CASSLSRVNTEAFF. Written as DNA, the CDR3 is TGTGCCAGCAGCTTGTCCAGGGTGAACACTGAAGCTTTCTTT.

Many counts were recorded for this clonotype. CDR3 amino acids: CAISEMASGVEGEQFF. CDR3 sequence (DNA): TGTGCCATCAGTGAGATGGCTAGCGGGGTGGAAGGTGAGCAGTTCTTC. The V and J genes are TRBV10-3 and TRBJ2-1, with TRBD2 matching 9 bases. CDR3 length: 16 residues. CDR1 is ENHRY, CDR2 SYGVKD, per germline. V gave up 2 bases and J gave up 9 bases; unmatched junction bases: 11.

This chain links TRBV9 with TRBJ2-2; TRBD2 matches at 7 bases. The CDR3 is made up of 18 amino acids. Germline lookup yields CDR1 SGDLS and CDR2 YYNGEE. Unmatched junction bases numbered 9, after V lost 1 base and J lost 0 bases. The DNA for the CDR3 is TGTGCCAGCAGCGTACTGCCTAGCGGAGCCGCGAACACCGGGGAGCTGTTTTTT. This codes for CASSVLPSGAANTGELFF. The whole variable domain, filled in from reference TRBV9 and TRBJ2-2, reads DSGVTQTPKHLITATGQRVTLRCSPRSGDLSVYWYQQSLDQGLQFLIQYYNGEERAKGNILERFSAQQFPDLHSELNLSSLELGDSALYFCASSVLPSGAANTGELFFGEGSRLTVL.

This clonotype has more than one count but fewer than ten. The chain links TRBV11-2 to TRBJ2-5; 11 bases agree with TRBD1. The CDR3 sequence is 14 residues long. V dropped 3 bases and J dropped 9; count of bases not matched to a gene: 6. The germline V gene encodes CDR1 SGHAT and CDR2 FQNNGV. The CDR3 here is CASSLDRGQVAQYF. The DNA for the CDR3 is TGTGCCAGCAGCTTGGACAGGGGGCAGGTGGCCCAGTACTTC.

This clonotype was found many times. The V call is TRBV4-1, the J call TRBJ2-7; D unresolved. CDR3 length: 14 residues. The V end was cut by 2 bases, the J end by 2 bases, with 10 bases between. Germline values: CDR1 MGHRA, CDR2 YSYEKL. This CDR3 is CASSQSPGAYEQYV. Written as DNA, the CDR3 is TGCGCCAGCAGCCAAAGCCCTGGAGCCTACGAGCAGTACGTC.

This clonotype was found many times. This chain uses TRBV10-2 with TRBJ2-3; 15 bases match TRBD2. V gave up 6 bases and J gave up 6 bases; unmatched junction bases: 7. This CDR3 has 16 amino acids. Per the germline V gene, CDR1 is WSHSY and CDR2 is SAAADI. The CDR3, as DNA: TGCGCCAGCAGCCCCGGGACTAGCGGGAGGAGGGATACGCAGTATTTT. It specifies CASSPGTSGRRDTQYF.

There are a few counts of this clonotype. The chain joins TRBV12-3 or TRBV12-4 to TRBJ2-6, with D perhaps assigned TRBD1 or TRBD2 (5 bases each). Trimming stripped 2 bases from V and 4 bases from J, with 18 bases between. This CDR3 region has 18 residues. The CDR3 loop is CASSLWVRGARGANVLTF. In DNA, the CDR3 is TGTGCCAGCAGTTTATGGGTCCGGGGCGCGCGGGGGGCCAACGTCCTGACTTTC.

This clonotype was seen repeatedly, ten times or more. The chain uses TRBV20-1 and TRBJ2-7, with 7 nucleotides matching TRBD1. The V gene's germline CDR1 is DFQATT and CDR2 SNEGSKA (reference sequence). Trimming at V came to 7 bases and at J to 0 bases, leaving 6 bases not matched to a gene. This CDR3 is built from 13 residues. CDR3 bases: TGCAGTGTTTGGGGACAGAGCTCCTACGAGCAGTACTTC. Translating it yields CSVWGQSSYEQYF.

This clonotype was found many times. The CDR3 loop is CASRLTGVRSTEAFF. Written as DNA, the CDR3 is TGTGCCAGCAGGCTGACAGGGGTGAGGTCCACTGAAGCTTTCTTT. The rearrangement uses TRBV12-3 or TRBV12-4 and TRBJ1-1, with 8 bases matching TRBD1. The V and J ends lost 6 bases and 4 bases, in that order; junction bases with no gene match: 10. CDR3 size: 15 residues.

This chain connects TRBV11-2 to TRBJ2-2, with D possibly being TRBD2 (6 bases). The CDR3 covers 16 residues. With 4 bases removed from V and 0 bases from J, the gap between germline ends came to 12 bases. Germline V gene lookup returns CDR1 SGHAT and CDR2 FQNNGV. The CDR3 spells CASSSRRDANTGELFF. CDR3 nucleotides: TGTGCCAGCAGCTCCAGGAGGGACGCGAACACCGGGGAGCTGTTTTTT.